The entry below describes one T cell receptor beta chain. No antigen is known for it. The sample comes from a study of a mutant IDH1 vaccine in newly diagnosed glioma. Study context: Pretreatment consisted of radiotherapy, temozolomide, or both, with most receiving both. Points from the study as a whole: Top-clonotype changes in peripheral T cells seemed unrelated to pseudoprogression.

Using immunoSEQ multiplex PCR, the repertoire was profiled, and TCRdb retains in-frame clones only, with some absent. The sample holds some 51,000 clones; around 78% are singletons and the top ten take around 5.3%. Time point: week 5, during vaccination. Doses of 300 ug of mutant IDH1 20-mer peptide were given with topical imiquimod. Each astrocytoma in the donors was new, WHO grade 3 or 4, IDH1-mutant and ATRX-lost. Sequenced material: PBMCs, taken from a glioma patient whose treatment included an IDH1 peptide vaccine. The sequence was collected from a man in his fifties with glioma.

CDR3 in amino acids: CASMETRASYEQYF. The CDR3 nucleotides read TGTGCCAGCATGGAGACCAGGGCATCCTACGAGCAGTACTTC. V is TRBV6-1 and J is TRBJ2-7; a possible D gene is TRBD1 (5 bases). This CDR3 is 14 amino acids long. Germline V gene data show CDR1 as MNHNS and CDR2 as SASEGT. Deletions cut 7 bases from V and 1 base from J, with 14 bases between.